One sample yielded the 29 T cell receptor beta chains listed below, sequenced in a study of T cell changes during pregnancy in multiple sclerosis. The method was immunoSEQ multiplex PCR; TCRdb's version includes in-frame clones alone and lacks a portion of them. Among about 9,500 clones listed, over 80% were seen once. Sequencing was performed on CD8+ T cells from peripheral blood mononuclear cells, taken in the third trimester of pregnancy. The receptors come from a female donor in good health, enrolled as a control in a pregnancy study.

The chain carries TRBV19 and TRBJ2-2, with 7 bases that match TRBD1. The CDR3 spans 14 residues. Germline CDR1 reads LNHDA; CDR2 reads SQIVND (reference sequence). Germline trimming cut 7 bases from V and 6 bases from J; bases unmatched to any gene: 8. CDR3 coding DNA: TGTGCCAGTAAGAGGGGGCCCCTGGCCGGGGAGCTGTTTTTT. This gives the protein CASKRGPLAGELFF.

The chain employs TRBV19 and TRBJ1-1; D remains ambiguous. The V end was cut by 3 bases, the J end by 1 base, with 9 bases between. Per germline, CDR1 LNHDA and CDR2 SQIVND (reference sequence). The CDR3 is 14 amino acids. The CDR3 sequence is CASSIYRENTEAFF. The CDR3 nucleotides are TGTGCCAGTAGTATCTACCGGGAGAACACTGAAGCTTTCTTT.

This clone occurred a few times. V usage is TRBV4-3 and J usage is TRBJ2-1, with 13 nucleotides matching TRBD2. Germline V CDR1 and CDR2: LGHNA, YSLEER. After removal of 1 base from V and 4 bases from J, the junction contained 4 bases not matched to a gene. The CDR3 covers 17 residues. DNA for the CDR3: TGCGCCAGCAGCCAAGGAACTAGCGGGGGGGGATACAATGAGCAGTTCTTC. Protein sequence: CASSQGTSGGGYNEQFF.

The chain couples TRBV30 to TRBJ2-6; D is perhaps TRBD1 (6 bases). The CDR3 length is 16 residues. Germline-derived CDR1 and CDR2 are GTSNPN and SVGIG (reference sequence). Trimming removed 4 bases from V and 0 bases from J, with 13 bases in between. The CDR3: CAWTTGRFSGANVLTF. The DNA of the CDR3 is TGTGCCTGGACAACAGGGCGCTTCTCTGGGGCCAACGTCCTGACTTTC.

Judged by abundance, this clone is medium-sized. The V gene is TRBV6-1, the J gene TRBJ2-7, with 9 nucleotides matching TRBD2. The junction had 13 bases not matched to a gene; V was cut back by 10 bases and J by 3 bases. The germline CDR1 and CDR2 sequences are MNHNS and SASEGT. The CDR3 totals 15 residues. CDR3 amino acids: CATHVGLAGSYEQYF. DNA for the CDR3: TGTGCCACTCACGTGGGGCTAGCGGGGAGCTACGAGCAGTACTTC.

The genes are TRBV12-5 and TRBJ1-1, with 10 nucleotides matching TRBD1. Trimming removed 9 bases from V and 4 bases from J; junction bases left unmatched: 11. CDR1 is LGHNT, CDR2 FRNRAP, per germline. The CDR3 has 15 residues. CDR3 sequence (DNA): TGTGCTAGCCTCGCGACAGGGGGCACTGGCACTGAAGCTTTCTTT. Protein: CASLATGGTGTEAFF.

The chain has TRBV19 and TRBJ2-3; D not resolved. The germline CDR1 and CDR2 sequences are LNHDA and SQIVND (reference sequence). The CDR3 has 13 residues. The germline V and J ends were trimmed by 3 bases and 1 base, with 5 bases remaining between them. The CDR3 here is CASSILRTDTQYF. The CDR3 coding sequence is TGTGCCAGTAGTATTCTCCGCACAGATACGCAGTATTTT. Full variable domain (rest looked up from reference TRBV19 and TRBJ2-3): DGGITQSPKYLFRKEGQNVTLSCEQNLNHDAMYWYRQDPGQGLRLIYYSQIVNDFQKGDIAEGYSVSREKKESFPLTVTSAQKNPTAFYLCASSILRTDTQYFGPGTRLTVL.

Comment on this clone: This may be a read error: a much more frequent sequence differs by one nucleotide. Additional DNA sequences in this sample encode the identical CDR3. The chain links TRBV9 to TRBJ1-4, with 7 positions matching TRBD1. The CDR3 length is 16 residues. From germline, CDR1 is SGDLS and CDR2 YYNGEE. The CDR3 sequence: CASSPSPKGANEKLFF. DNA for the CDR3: TGTGCCAGCAGCCCGAGCCCAAAGGGGGCTAATGAAAAACTATTTTTT.

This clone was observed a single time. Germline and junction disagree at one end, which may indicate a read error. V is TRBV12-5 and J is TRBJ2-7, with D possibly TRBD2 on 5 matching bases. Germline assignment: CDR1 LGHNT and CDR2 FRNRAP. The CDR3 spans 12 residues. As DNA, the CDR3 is TGTGCTAGTGGTTTGGCACCGGACGCGACTAACTTC. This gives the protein CASGLAPDATNF.

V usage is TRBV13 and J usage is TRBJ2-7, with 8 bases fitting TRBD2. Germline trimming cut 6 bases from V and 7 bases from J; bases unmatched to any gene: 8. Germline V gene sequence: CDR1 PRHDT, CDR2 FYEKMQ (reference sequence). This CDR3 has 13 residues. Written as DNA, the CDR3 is TGTGCCAGCAGTCTTAGCGGGGTTAGAGAGCAGTACTTC. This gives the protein CASSLSGVREQYF.

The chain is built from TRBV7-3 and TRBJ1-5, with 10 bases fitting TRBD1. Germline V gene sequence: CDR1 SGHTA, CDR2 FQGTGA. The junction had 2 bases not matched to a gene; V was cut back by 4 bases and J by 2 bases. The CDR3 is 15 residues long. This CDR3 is CASSWTGGGNQPQHF. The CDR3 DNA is TGTGCCAGCAGCTGGACAGGGGGAGGCAATCAGCCCCAGCATTTT. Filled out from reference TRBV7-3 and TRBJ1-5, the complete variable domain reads GAGVSQTPSNKVTEKGKYVELRCDPISGHTALYWYRQSLGQGPEFLIYFQGTGAADDSGLPNDRFFAVRPEGSVSTLKIQRTERGDSAVYLCASSWTGGGNQPQHFGDGTRLSIL.

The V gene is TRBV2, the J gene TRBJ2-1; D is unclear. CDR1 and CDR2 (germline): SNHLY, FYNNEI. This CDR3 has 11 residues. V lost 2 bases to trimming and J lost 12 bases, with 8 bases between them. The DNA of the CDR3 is TGTGCCAGCAGTGAAAACCAGTTGCAGTTCTTC. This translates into CASSENQLQFF.

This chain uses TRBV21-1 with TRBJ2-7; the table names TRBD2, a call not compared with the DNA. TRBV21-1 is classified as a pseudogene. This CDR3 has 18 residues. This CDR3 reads CASSPVVAGGRLDYEQYF. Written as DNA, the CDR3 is TGTGCCAGCAGCCCCGTGGTAGCGGGGGGGCGATTGGACTACGAGCAGTACTTC.

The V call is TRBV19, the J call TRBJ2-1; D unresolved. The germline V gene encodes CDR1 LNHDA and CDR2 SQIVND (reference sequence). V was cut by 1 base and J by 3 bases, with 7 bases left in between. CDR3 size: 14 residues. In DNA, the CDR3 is TGTGCCAGTAGTATAGTGTCTGTCTACAATGAGCAGTTCTTC. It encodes CASSIVSVYNEQFF.

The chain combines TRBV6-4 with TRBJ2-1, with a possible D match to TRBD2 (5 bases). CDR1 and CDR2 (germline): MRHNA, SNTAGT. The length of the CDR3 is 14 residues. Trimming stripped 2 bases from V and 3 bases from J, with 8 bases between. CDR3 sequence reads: CASSDRGDYNEQFF. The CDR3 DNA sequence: TGTGCCAGCAGTGACCGGGGTGACTACAATGAGCAGTTCTTC.

The CDR3 loop is CASSDSPTGGEQYF. As DNA, the CDR3 is TGTGCCAGCAGTGACTCCCCGACCGGGGGCGAGCAGTACTTC. This chain connects TRBV6-4 to TRBJ2-7; the D gene is possibly TRBD2 (6 bases). Germline assignment: CDR1 MRHNA and CDR2 SNTAGT. The V gene lost 0 bases and the J gene lost 6 bases, with 12 bases spanning the gap. The CDR3 runs to 14 residues.

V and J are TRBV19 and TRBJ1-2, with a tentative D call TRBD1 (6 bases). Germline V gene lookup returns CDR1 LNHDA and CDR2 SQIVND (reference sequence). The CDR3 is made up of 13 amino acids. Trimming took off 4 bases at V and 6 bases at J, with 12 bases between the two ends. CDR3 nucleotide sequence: TGTGCCAGTAGTAACCAGGGGCTCGATGGCTACACCTTC. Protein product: CASSNQGLDGYTF. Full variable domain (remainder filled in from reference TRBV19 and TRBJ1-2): DGGITQSPKYLFRKEGQNVTLSCEQNLNHDAMYWYRQDPGQGLRLIYYSQIVNDFQKGDIAEGYSVSREKKESFPLTVTSAQKNPTAFYLCASSNQGLDGYTFGSGTRLTVV.

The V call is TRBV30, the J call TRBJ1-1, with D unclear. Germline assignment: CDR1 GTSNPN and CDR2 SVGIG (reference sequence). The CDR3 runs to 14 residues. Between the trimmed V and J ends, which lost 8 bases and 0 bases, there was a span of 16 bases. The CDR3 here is CAQFEGGMNTEAFF. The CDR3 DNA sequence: TGTGCCCAATTCGAGGGCGGGATGAACACTGAAGCTTTCTTT.

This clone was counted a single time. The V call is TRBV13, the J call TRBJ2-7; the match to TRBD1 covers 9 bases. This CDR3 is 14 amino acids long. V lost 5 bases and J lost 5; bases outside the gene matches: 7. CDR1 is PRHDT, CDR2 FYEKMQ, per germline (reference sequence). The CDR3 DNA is TGTGCCAGCAGCGGCGACAGGGGGAAAAACGAGCAGTACTTC. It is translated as CASSGDRGKNEQYF.

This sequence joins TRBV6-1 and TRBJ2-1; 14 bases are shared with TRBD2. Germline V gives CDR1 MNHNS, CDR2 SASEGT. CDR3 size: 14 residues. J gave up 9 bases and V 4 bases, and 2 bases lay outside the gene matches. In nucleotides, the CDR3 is TGTGCCAGCAGTGCCGGGACTAGCGGGAGTGAGCAGTTCTTC. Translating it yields CASSAGTSGSEQFF.

The CDR3 here is CATSRGLSGGIDNEQFF. CDR3 bases: TGTGCCACCAGCAGAGGTCTTAGCGGGGGGATCGACAATGAGCAGTTCTTC. V and J are TRBV15 and TRBJ2-1, with 10 positions matching TRBD2. Germline CDR1 and CDR2: LNHNV and YYDKDF (reference sequence). The V segment lost 1 base and the J segment 5 bases; nucleotides outside the gene matches: 8. The CDR3 extends over 17 amino acids.

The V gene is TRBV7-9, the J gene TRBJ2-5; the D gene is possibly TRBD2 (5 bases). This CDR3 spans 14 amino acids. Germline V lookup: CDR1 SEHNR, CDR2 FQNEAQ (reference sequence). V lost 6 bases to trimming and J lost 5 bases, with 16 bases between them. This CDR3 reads CASREMGGEETQYF. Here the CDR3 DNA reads TGTGCCAGCAGAGAGATGGGTGGGGAGGAGACCCAGTACTTC.

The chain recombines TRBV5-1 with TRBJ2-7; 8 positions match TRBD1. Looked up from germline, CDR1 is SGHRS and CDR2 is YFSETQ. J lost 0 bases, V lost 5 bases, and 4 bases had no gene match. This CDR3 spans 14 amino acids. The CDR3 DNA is TGCGCCAGCAGGGTGGACAGGGTCTCCTACGAGCAGTACTTC. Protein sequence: CASRVDRVSYEQYF.

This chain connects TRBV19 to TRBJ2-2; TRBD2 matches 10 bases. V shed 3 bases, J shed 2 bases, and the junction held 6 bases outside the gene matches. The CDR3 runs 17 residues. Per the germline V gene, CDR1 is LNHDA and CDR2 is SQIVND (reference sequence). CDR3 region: CASSIHGLAVNTGELFF. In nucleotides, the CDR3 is TGTGCCAGTAGTATCCACGGACTAGCGGTAAACACCGGGGAGCTGTTTTTT.

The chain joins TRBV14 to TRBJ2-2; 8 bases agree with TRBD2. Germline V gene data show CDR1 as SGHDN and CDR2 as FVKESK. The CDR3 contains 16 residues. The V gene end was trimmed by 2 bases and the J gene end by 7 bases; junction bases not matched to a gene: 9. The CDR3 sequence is CASSQFSGGPIGELFF. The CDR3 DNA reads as TGTGCCAGCAGCCAATTTTCGGGAGGGCCCATCGGGGAGCTGTTTTTT. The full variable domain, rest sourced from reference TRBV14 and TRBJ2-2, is EAGVTQFPSHSVIEKGQTVTLRCDPISGHDNLYWYRRVMGKEIKFLLHFVKESKQDESGMPNNRFLAERTGGTYSTLKVQPAELEDSGVYFCASSQFSGGPIGELFFGEGSRLTVL.

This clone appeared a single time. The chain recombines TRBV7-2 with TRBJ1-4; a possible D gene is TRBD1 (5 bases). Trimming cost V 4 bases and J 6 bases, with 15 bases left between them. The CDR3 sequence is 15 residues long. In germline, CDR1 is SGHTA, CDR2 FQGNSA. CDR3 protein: CASSSPGHGDEKLFF. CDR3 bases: TGTGCCAGCAGCTCCCCAGGACATGGAGATGAAAAACTGTTTTTT.

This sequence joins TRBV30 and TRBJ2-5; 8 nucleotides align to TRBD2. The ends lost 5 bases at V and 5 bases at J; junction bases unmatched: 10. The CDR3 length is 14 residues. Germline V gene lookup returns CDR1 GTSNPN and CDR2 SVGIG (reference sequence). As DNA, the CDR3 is TGTGCCTGGGAAGCGGGAGCTGGTGGGGAGACCCAGTACTTC. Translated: CAWEAGAGGETQYF.

The CDR3 loop reads CASSSRSSFDEQYF. The CDR3, as DNA: TGTGCCAGCAGCTCACGTAGCTCGTTCGACGAGCAGTACTTC. The chain employs TRBV7-8 and TRBJ2-7; D unresolved. This CDR3 comprises 14 residues. Germline V gives CDR1 SGHVS, CDR2 FQNEAQ. Deletions cut 4 bases from V and 5 bases from J, with 15 bases between.

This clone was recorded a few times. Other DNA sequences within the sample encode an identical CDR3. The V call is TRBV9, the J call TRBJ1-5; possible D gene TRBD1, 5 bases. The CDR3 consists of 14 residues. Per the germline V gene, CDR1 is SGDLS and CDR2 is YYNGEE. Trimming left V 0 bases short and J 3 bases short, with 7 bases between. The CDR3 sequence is CASSVGGNNQPQHF. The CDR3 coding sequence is TGTGCCAGCAGCGTAGGGGGCAACAATCAGCCCCAGCATTTT.